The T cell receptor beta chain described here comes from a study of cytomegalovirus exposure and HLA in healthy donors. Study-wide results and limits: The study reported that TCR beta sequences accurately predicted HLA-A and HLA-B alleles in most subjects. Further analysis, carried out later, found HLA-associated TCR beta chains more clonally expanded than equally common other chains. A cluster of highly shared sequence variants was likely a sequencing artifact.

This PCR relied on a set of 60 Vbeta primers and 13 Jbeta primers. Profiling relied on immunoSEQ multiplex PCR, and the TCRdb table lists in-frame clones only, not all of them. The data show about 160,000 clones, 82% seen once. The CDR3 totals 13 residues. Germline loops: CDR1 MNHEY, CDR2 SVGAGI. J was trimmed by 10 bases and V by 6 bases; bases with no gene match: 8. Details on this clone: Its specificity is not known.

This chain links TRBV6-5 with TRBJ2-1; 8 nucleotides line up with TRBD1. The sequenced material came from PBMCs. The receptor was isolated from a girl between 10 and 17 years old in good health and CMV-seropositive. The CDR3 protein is CASSSGQGREQFF. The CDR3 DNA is TGTGCCAGCAGCTCCGGACAGGGCCGCGAGCAGTTCTTC.